The 30 T cell receptor beta chains presented below share a single source sample, sequenced in a study of shared clonotypes between healthy human individuals. TCRdb's table, derived via immunoSEQ multiplex PCR, lists solely in-frame clones and lacks some. Here the sample spans about 680,000 clones, around 78% being singletons. Sample: memory CD4+ T cells sorted from blood. Sample subset: CD45RA-negative fraction. Every receptor here comes from a young woman in good health.

The chain uses TRBV28 and TRBJ2-7, with 11 bases that match TRBD1. The V gene's germline CDR1 is MDHEN and CDR2 SYDVKM. This CDR3 spans 15 amino acids. V gave up 2 bases and J gave up 5 bases; unmatched junction bases: 5. The CDR3 region is CASSLPGQGGNEQYF. For the CDR3, the DNA is TGTGCCAGCAGTTTACCGGGACAGGGGGGCAACGAGCAGTACTTC. Full variable domain (missing parts from reference TRBV28 and TRBJ2-7): DVKVTQSSRYLVKRTGEKVFLECVQDMDHENMFWYRQDPGLGLRLIYFSYDVKMKEKGDIPEGYSVSREKKERFSLILESASTNQTSMYLCASSLPGQGGNEQYFGPGTRLTVT.

In this sample, this clone turned up once. The CDR3 loop is CASSPFFGTGIQPQHF. CDR3 DNA: TGTGCCAGCAGTCCATTTTTTGGGACAGGGATTCAGCCCCAGCATTTT. The rearrangement links TRBV28 to TRBJ1-5, with 9 positions matching TRBD1. The CDR3 runs 16 residues. The germline gives CDR1 MDHEN, CDR2 SYDVKM. The V segment lost 5 bases and the J segment 6 bases; nucleotides outside the gene matches: 11.

Remarks on this clone: Other DNA sequences in the sample encode the same CDR3. The CDR3 DNA follows: TGTGCCAGCAGTCCGCAGGGGGCGGGAGAAAAACTGTTTTTT. Amino acids: CASSPQGAGEKLFF. The gene calls are TRBV28 and TRBJ1-4; 8 bases agree with TRBD1. This CDR3 has 14 amino acids. V was pared by 5 bases and J by 8 bases, with 7 bases of the junction left unmatched. Germline CDR1 and CDR2: MDHEN and SYDVKM.

This clone was observed once. The CDR3 nucleotides read TGTGCCAGCATCCGGGGAGTGAGACAAAGAAGCTCCTACGAGCAGTACTTC. Translating gives CASIRGVRQRSSYEQYF. The chain joins TRBV5-8 to TRBJ2-7; possible D gene TRBD2, 5 bases. In germline, CDR1 is SGHTS, CDR2 YDEGEE. V lost 6 bases and J lost 0, with 22 bases in between. The CDR3 is made up of 17 amino acids. Complete variable domain (other parts from reference TRBV5-8 and TRBJ2-7): EAGVTQSPTHLIKTRGQQATLRCSPISGHTSVYWYQQALGLGLQFLLWYDEGEERNRGNFPPRFSGRQFPNYSSELNVNALELEDSALYLCASIRGVRQRSSYEQYFGPGTRLTVT.

The chain couples TRBV6-1 to TRBJ2-7; 10 bases agree with TRBD2. Germline assignment: CDR1 MNHNS and CDR2 SASEGT. The V and J ends lost 6 bases and 0 bases, in that order; junction bases with no gene match: 2. This CDR3 is 14 amino acids long. The CDR3 DNA reads as TGTGCCAGCAGCTCTAGCGGGAGCTCCTACGAGCAGTACTTC. Amino acid sequence: CASSSSGSSYEQYF.

The CDR3 region has the DNA TGCAGCGTTGATGCCCGGAGCACAGATACGCAGTATTTT. It translates to CSVDARSTDTQYF. This chain links TRBV29-1 with TRBJ2-3; no reliable D call. Deletions cut 3 bases from V and 0 bases from J, with 7 bases between. Germline CDR1 reads SQVTM; CDR2 reads ANQGSEA. The CDR3 extends over 13 amino acids.

This rearrangement joins TRBV6-5 to TRBJ1-1; 8 bases line up with TRBD1. V lost 6 bases to trimming and J lost 1 base; unmatched junction nucleotides: 7. Looked up from germline, CDR1 is MNHEY and CDR2 is SVGAGI. This CDR3 is built from 15 residues. The chain's CDR3 is CASRDGQGWNTEAFF. CDR3 DNA sequence: TGTGCCAGCAGGGACGGACAGGGCTGGAACACTGAAGCTTTCTTT.

This CDR3 is CASIRQGAGDTQYF. In DNA form, the CDR3 reads TGTGCCAGCATCCGACAGGGGGCCGGAGATACGCAGTATTTT. The V call is TRBV5-4, the J call TRBJ2-3, with 10 bases matching TRBD1. J was trimmed by 5 bases and V by 6 bases; bases with no gene match: 6. The CDR3 is made up of 14 amino acids. In germline, CDR1 is SGHNT, CDR2 YYREEE (reference sequence). Full variable domain (remainder filled in from reference TRBV5-4 and TRBJ2-3): ETGVTQSPTHLIKTRGQQVTLRCSSQSGHNTVSWYQQALGQGPQFIFQYYREEENGRGNFPPRFSGLQFPNYSSELNVNALELDDSALYLCASIRQGAGDTQYFGPGTRLTVL.

With respect to this clone: The identical CDR3 is also encoded by other nucleotide sequences in the sample. The rearrangement joins TRBV5-1 to TRBJ2-1, with D perhaps matching TRBD2 (6 bases). Trimming took off 0 bases at V and 3 bases at J, with 10 bases between the two ends. The germline gives CDR1 SGHRS, CDR2 YFSETQ. The CDR3 has 15 amino acids. The chain's CDR3 is CASSLASGSYNEQFF. In nucleotides, the CDR3 is TGCGCCAGCAGCTTGGCCTCCGGGAGCTACAATGAGCAGTTCTTC.

In nucleotides, the CDR3 is TGTGCCAGCTGGGGTAGGGGCTACGAGCAGTACTTC. Translation: CASWGRGYEQYF. The rearrangement joins TRBV27 to TRBJ2-7, with D possibly being TRBD1 (5 bases). Trimming took 8 bases from V and 3 from J, leaving 11 bases between them. CDR1 is MNHEY, CDR2 SMNVEV, per germline (reference sequence). There are 12 residues in the CDR3.

The J gene is TRBJ2-3, the V gene TRBV2; 7 positions match TRBD2. There are 14 residues in the CDR3. V trimming: 7 bases; J trimming: 6 bases; junction bases outside the gene matches: 10. Looked up from germline, CDR1 is SNHLY and CDR2 is FYNNEI. CDR3 sequence reads: CASIGLDRFDTQYF. Here the CDR3 DNA reads TGTGCCAGCATTGGACTAGATCGTTTCGATACGCAGTATTTT.

The V and J genes are TRBV27 and TRBJ2-7; 12 positions agree with TRBD1. The germline gives CDR1 MNHEY, CDR2 SMNVEV (reference sequence). The CDR3 totals 15 residues. The V segment lost 6 bases and the J segment 6 bases; nucleotides outside the gene matches: 9. This CDR3 is CASRDPGTGGSEQYF. In nucleotides, the CDR3 is TGTGCCAGCAGGGACCCCGGGACAGGGGGCTCCGAGCAGTACTTC.

This clone was counted only a few times. The chain employs TRBV5-4 and TRBJ2-2; D call uncertain. CDR1 is SGHNT and CDR2 is YYREEE in the germline V gene (reference sequence). The CDR3 length is 15 residues. V was shortened by 2 bases and J by 5 bases, with 13 bases between the two germline ends. The CDR3 nucleotides are TGTGCCAGCAGCTTAGACACCGCAGTGACCGGGGAGCTGTTTTTT. Its protein product is CASSLDTAVTGELFF.

CDR3 DNA: TGTGCCAGCACCACCCCCCGGGACCGCTTACACAATGAGCAGTTCTTC. Protein product: CASTTPRDRLHNEQFF. The chain has TRBV27 and TRBJ2-1; D tentatively fits TRBD1 or TRBD2 (5 bases each). V was shortened by 7 bases and J by 5 bases, with 21 bases between the two germline ends. The CDR3 runs to 16 residues. CDR1 is MNHEY, CDR2 SMNVEV, per germline (reference sequence).

This clone was observed a single time. The chain joins TRBV12-1 to TRBJ2-3; TRBD1, the table's D call, lacks a check against the DNA. TRBV12-1 is a pseudogene. There are 12 residues in the CDR3. Here the CDR3 reads CASSSGTDTQYF. In nucleotides, the CDR3 is TGTGCCAGCAGCTCAGGCACAGATACGCAGTATTTT.

This CDR3 reads CAWTAQGMGGYTF. The CDR3 DNA reads as TGTGCCTGGACTGCACAGGGGATGGGCGGCTACACCTTC. This chain uses TRBV30 with TRBJ1-2; TRBD1 agrees at 7 bases. CDR1 GTSNPN and CDR2 SVGIG come from the germline V gene (reference sequence). V shed 4 bases and J 8 bases; nucleotides not matched to a gene: 10. The CDR3 extends over 13 amino acids.

This chain joins TRBV5-1 and TRBJ2-5, with 10 bases fitting TRBD1. Germline V gene data show CDR1 as SGHRS and CDR2 as YFSETQ. V lost 4 bases and J lost 3; bases outside the gene matches: 6. CDR3 length equals 15 residues. CDR3 in amino acids: CASSQIGQGEETQYF. CDR3 DNA sequence: TGCGCCAGCAGCCAGATTGGACAGGGGGAAGAGACCCAGTACTTC. Based on the CDR3 plus reference TRBV5-1 and TRBJ2-5, the full variable domain is KAGVTQTPRYLIKTRGQQVTLSCSPISGHRSVSWYQQTPGQGLQFLFEYFSETQRNKGNFPGRFSGRQFSNSRSEMNVSTLELGDSALYLCASSQIGQGEETQYFGPGTRLLVL.

J is TRBJ1-2 and V is TRBV7-9; no reliable D call. The V and J ends lost 2 bases and 8 bases respectively, with 12 bases between them. The CDR3 length is 13 residues. Germline-derived CDR1 and CDR2 are SEHNR and FQNEAQ (reference sequence). CDR3 in amino acids: CASSLNGVTGYTF. The CDR3 coding sequence is TGTGCCAGCAGCTTAAATGGCGTAACGGGCTACACCTTC.

The V and J genes are TRBV6-5 and TRBJ1-5; 9 nucleotides match TRBD1. Looked up from germline, CDR1 is MNHEY and CDR2 is SVGAGI. The CDR3 sequence is 15 residues long. The trim removed 6 bases at V and 7 bases at J, leaving 10 bases unmatched. CDR3 sequence reads: CASSHGTGSAQPQHF. Here the CDR3 DNA reads TGTGCCAGCAGCCATGGGACAGGGAGTGCGCAGCCCCAGCATTTT.

This clone was recorded only once. The genes are TRBV10-2 and TRBJ1-2, with D perhaps TRBD1 (6 bases). V shed 5 bases and J shed 6 bases, with 16 bases lying between them. This CDR3 is built from 14 residues. Germline CDR1 is WSHSY and CDR2 is SAAADI. The CDR3 loop is CASSHRVEVDGYTF. Here the CDR3 DNA reads TGCGCCAGCAGTCACAGGGTAGAGGTTGATGGCTACACCTTC.

Points on this clone: At one end, the junction sequence differs from germline, possibly due to a read error. V gene TRBV6-1 combines with J gene TRBJ1-6, with TRBD1 as a possible D gene (6 bases). The CDR3 is 14 amino acids. CDR1 MNHNS and CDR2 SASEGT come from the germline V gene. The CDR3 region has the DNA TGTGCCAGCAGTGAAGGACAGGATAACTCACCCCTCCACTTT. It is translated as CASSEGQDNSPLHF.

A few counts support this clone. V gene TRBV2 combines with J gene TRBJ1-5; no reliable D call. CDR1 is SNHLY, CDR2 FYNNEI, per germline. V lost 5 bases to trimming and J lost 2 bases, with 7 bases between them. CDR3 size: 13 residues. Here the CDR3 reads CASSLDGNQPQHF. DNA for the CDR3: TGTGCCAGCAGTTTAGACGGCAATCAGCCCCAGCATTTT.

Concerning this clone itself: Other DNA sequences in this sample translate to the same CDR3. The V call is TRBV29-1, the J call TRBJ2-5; D may be TRBD2 (5 bases). V was trimmed by 6 bases and J by 5 bases, leaving 10 bases between them. The CDR3 loop spans 11 amino acids. Germline-derived CDR1 and CDR2 are SQVTM and ANQGSEA. CDR3 coding DNA: TGCAGCGTCCCCGGCGGGGAGACCCAGTACTTC. It specifies CSVPGGETQYF. Combining the CDR3 with reference TRBV29-1 and TRBJ2-5 gives the whole variable domain SAVISQKPSRDICQRGTSLTIQCQVDSQVTMMFWYRQQPGQSLTLIATANQGSEATYESGFVIDKFPISRPNLTFSTLTVSNMSPEDSSIYLCSVPGGETQYFGPGTRLLVL.

The chain employs TRBV23-1 and TRBJ2-7; possibly TRBD1 for D (5 bases). TRBV23-1 is reported as an ORF; its role is uncertain. There are 15 residues in the CDR3. V was trimmed by 6 bases and J by 2 bases, leaving 17 bases between them. CDR3 coding DNA: TGCGCCAGCAGACTGGACACCTTATTAACCTACGAGCAGTACTTC. It translates to CASRLDTLLTYEQYF.

This chain connects TRBV2 to TRBJ1-5, with no clear D. The germline V gene encodes CDR1 SNHLY and CDR2 FYNNEI. V was trimmed by 7 bases and J by 3 bases, leaving 16 bases between them. The CDR3 is 15 residues long. The CDR3 loop is CASKGSQLDNQPQHF. The CDR3 DNA is TGTGCCAGCAAGGGTTCGCAGTTAGACAATCAGCCCCAGCATTTT.

J is TRBJ1-2 and V is TRBV6-6; 12 bases fit TRBD1. The CDR3 has 15 residues. Trimming cost V 0 bases and J 8 bases; bases outside gene matches: 4. Germline CDR1 reads MNHNY; CDR2 reads SVGAGI (reference sequence). The CDR3 sequence is CASSYSGQGAGGYTF. The CDR3 nucleotides are TGTGCCAGCAGTTACTCGGGACAGGGGGCCGGGGGCTACACCTTC.

Many counts were recorded for this clone. The identical CDR3 is also encoded by other nucleotide sequences in the sample. V and J are TRBV29-1 and TRBJ1-1, with D possibly being TRBD1 (5 bases). Trimming removed 6 bases from V and 1 base from J, with 6 bases in between. Germline lookup yields CDR1 SQVTM and CDR2 ANQGSEA. The CDR3 spans 11 residues. CDR3 residues: CSVQGNTEAFF. The DNA of the CDR3 is TGCAGCGTCCAGGGGAACACTGAAGCTTTCTTT.

This clone occurred once. This chain uses TRBV6-5 with TRBJ1-1; TRBD1 might be the D (6 bases). V lost 10 bases to trimming and J lost 8 bases, with 11 bases between them. This CDR3 has 10 residues. From germline, CDR1 is MNHEY and CDR2 SVGAGI. This CDR3 is CATGEGEAFF. DNA for the CDR3: TGTGCCACAGGGGAGGGCGAAGCTTTCTTT.

This clone showed up many times. The gene calls are TRBV6-6 and TRBJ2-1; possibly TRBD1 or TRBD2 for D (7 bases each). Trimming shortened V by 8 bases and J by 2 bases, and 16 bases separated the two germline ends. Germline V gene data show CDR1 as MNHNY and CDR2 as SVGAGI (reference sequence). This CDR3 region has 15 residues. CDR3 protein: CASSGGVGTYNEQFF. Written as DNA, the CDR3 is TGTGCCAGCTCAGGGGGGGTCGGGACCTACAATGAGCAGTTCTTC.

This clone has more than one count but fewer than ten. The rearrangement links TRBV5-1 to TRBJ2-3; no reliable D call. Germline lookup yields CDR1 SGHRS and CDR2 YFSETQ. V was trimmed by 5 bases and J by 0 bases, leaving 10 bases between them. The CDR3 extends over 14 amino acids. CDR3 residues: CASRDIPSTDTQYF. DNA of the CDR3: TGCGCCAGCAGAGACATCCCTAGCACAGATACGCAGTATTTT.